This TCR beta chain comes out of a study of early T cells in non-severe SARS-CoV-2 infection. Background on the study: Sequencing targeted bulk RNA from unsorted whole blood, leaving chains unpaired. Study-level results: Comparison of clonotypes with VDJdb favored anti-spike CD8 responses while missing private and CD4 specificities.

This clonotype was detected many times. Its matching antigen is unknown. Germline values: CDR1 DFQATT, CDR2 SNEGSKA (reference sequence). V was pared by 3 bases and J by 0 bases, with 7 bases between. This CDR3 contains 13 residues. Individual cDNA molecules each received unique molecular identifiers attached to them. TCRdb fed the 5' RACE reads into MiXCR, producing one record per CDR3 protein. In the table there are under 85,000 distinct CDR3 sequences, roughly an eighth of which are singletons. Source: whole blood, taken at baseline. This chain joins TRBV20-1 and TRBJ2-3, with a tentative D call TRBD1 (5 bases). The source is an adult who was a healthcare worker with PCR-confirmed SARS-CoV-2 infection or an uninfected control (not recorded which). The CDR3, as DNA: TGCAGTGCTAGGCACAGGAGCACAGATACGCAGTATTTT. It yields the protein CSARHRSTDTQYF.